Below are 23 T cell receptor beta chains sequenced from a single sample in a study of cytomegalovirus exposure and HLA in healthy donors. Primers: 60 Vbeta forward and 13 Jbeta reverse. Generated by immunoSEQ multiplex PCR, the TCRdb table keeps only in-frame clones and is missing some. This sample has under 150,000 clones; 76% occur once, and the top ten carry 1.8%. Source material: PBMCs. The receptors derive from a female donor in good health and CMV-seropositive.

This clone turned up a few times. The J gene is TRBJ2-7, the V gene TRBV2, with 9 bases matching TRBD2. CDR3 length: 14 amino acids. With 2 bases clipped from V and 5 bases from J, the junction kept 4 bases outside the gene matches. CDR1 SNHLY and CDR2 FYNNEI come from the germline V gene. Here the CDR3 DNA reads TGTGCCAGCAGTGAATCAGTAGCGGGAGACGAGCAGTACTTC. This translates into CASSESVAGDEQYF.

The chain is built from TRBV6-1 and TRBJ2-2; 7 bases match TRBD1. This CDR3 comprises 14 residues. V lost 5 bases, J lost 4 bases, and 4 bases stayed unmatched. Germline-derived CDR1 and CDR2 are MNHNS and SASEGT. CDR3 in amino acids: CASSRQGVTGELFF. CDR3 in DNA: TGTGCCAGCAGTAGACAGGGTGTCACCGGGGAGCTGTTTTTT.

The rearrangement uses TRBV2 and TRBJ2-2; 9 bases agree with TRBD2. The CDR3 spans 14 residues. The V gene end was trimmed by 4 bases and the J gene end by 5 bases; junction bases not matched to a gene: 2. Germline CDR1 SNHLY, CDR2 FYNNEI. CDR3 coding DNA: TGTGCCAGCAGTGTTAGCGGGGGTACCGGGGAGCTGTTTTTT. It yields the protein CASSVSGGTGELFF.

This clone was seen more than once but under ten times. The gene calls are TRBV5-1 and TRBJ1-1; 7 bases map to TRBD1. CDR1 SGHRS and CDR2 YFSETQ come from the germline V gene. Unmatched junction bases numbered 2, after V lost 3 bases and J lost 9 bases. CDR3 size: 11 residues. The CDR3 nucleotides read TGCGCCAGCAGCTCGGGACAGCAAGCTTTCTTT. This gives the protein CASSSGQQAFF.

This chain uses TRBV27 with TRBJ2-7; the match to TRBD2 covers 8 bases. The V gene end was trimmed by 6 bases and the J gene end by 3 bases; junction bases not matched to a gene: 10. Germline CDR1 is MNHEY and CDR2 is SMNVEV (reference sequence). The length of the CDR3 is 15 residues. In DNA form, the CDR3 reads TGTGCCAGCAGCCCATCAGGACTAGCTATCTACGAGCAGTACTTC. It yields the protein CASSPSGLAIYEQYF.

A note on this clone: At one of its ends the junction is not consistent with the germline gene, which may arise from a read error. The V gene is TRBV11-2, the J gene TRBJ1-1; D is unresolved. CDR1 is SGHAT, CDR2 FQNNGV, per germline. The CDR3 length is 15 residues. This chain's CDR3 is CAGSLVGRVNTEAFF. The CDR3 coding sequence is TGTGCCGGCAGCTTAGTTGGGAGAGTTAACACTGAAGCTTTCTTT.

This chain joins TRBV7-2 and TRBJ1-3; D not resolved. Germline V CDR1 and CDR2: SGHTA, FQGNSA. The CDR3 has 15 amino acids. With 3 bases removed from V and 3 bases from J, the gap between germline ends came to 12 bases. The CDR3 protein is CASSFRRPDGNTIYF. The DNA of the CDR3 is TGTGCCAGCAGCTTCAGGAGGCCGGATGGAAACACCATATATTTT.

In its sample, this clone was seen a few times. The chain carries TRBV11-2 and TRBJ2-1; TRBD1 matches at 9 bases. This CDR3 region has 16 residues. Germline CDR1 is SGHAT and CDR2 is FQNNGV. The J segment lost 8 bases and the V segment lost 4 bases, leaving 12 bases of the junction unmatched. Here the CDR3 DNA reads TGTGCCAGCAGCTCCTTAGCCGGGACAGGGACCGATGAGCAGTTCTTC. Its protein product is CASSSLAGTGTDEQFF.

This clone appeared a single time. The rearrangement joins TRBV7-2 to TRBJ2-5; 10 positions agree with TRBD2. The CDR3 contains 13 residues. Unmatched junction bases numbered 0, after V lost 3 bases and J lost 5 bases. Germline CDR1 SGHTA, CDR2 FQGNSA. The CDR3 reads CASSLGLAETQYF. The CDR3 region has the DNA TGTGCCAGCAGCTTGGGACTAGCGGAGACCCAGTACTTC.

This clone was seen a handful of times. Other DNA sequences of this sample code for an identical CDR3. This chain's CDR3 is CASSLDRNYGYTF. The CDR3, as DNA: TGTGCCAGCAGTTTAGACAGAAACTATGGCTACACCTTC. V gene TRBV6-5 combines with J gene TRBJ1-2; D possibly corresponds to TRBD1 (5 bases). Germline CDR1 is MNHEY and CDR2 is SVGAGI. The CDR3 consists of 13 residues. V lost 4 bases, J lost 2 bases, and 8 bases lay in between.

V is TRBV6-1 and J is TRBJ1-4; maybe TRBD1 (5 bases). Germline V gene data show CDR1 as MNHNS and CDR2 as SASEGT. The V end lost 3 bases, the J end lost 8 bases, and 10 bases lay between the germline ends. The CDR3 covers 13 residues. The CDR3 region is CASSDRVEEKLFF. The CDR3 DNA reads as TGTGCCAGCAGTGACAGGGTCGAGGAAAAACTGTTTTTT.

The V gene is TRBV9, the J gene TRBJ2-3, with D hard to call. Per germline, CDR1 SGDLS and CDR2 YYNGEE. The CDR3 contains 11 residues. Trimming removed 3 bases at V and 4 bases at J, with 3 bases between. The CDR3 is CASSASDTQYF. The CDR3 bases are TGTGCCAGCAGCGCTTCAGATACGCAGTATTTT.

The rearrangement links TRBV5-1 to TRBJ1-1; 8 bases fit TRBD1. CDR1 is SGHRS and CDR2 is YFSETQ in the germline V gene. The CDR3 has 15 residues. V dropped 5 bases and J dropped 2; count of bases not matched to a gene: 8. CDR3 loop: CASSYGTGGNTEAFF. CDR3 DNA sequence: TGCGCCAGCAGTTACGGGACAGGAGGAAACACTGAAGCTTTCTTT.

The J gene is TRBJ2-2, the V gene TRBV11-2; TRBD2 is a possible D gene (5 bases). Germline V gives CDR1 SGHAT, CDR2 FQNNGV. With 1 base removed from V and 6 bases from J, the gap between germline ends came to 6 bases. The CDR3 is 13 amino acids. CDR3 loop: CASSLVGAGELFF. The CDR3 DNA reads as TGTGCCAGCAGCTTAGTCGGGGCCGGGGAGCTGTTTTTT.

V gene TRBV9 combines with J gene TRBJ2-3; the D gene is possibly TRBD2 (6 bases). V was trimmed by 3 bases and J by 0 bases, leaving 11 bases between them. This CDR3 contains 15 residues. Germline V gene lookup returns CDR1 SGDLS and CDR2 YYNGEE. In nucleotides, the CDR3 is TGTGCCAGCAGCGCGTTGGAGGGGAGCACAGATACGCAGTATTTT. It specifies CASSALEGSTDTQYF.

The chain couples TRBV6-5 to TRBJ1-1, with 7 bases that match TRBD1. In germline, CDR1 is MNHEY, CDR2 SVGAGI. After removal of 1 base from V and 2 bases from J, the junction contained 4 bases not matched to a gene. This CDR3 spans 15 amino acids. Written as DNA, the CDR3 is TGTGCCAGCAGTTACTACGGGACAGCAAACACTGAAGCTTTCTTT. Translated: CASSYYGTANTEAFF.

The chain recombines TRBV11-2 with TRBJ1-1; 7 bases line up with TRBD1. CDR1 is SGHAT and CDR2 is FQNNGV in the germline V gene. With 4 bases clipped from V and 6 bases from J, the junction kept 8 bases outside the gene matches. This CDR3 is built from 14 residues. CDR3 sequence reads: CASSWGQPVPEAFF. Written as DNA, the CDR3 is TGTGCCAGCAGCTGGGGACAGCCCGTCCCTGAAGCTTTCTTT.

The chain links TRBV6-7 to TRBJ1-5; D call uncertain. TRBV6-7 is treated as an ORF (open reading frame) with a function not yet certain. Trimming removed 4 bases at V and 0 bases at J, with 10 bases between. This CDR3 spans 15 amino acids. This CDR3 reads CASSFGENSNQPQHF. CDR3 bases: TGTGCCAGCAGTTTTGGGGAGAATAGCAATCAGCCCCAGCATTTT.

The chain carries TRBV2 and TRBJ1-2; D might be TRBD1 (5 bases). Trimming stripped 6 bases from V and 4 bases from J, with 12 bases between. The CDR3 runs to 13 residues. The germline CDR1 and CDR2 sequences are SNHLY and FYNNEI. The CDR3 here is CASRPAGIYGYTF. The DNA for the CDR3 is TGTGCCAGCAGGCCTGCAGGGATCTATGGCTACACCTTC.

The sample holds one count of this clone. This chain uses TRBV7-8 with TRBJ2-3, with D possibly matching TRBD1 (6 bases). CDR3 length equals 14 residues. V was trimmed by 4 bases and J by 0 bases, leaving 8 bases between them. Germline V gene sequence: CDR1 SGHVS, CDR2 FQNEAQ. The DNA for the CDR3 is TGTGCCAGCAGCTCTGGACAGAGCACAGATACGCAGTATTTT. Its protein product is CASSSGQSTDTQYF.

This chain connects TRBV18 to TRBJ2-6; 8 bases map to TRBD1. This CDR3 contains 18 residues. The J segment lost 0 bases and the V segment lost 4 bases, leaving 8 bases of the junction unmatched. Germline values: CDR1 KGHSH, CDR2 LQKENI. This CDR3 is CASSLRDRRSSGANVLTF. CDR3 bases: TGTGCCAGCTCACTCCGGGACAGGCGAAGCTCTGGGGCCAACGTCCTGACTTTC.

CDR3 nucleotides: TGTGCCAGCAGAGGACAGTCTTCAAAGTACGAGCAGTACTTC. It codes for CASRGQSSKYEQYF. The V and J genes are TRBV2 and TRBJ2-7, with a weak D call TRBD1 (6 bases). CDR1 SNHLY and CDR2 FYNNEI come from the germline V gene. The CDR3 runs to 14 residues. Trimming removed 6 bases from V and 4 bases from J, with 16 bases in between.

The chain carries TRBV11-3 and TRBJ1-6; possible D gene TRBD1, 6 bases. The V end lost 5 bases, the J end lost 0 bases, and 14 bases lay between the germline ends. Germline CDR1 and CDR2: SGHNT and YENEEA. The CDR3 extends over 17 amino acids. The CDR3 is CASSPKQGSSYNSPLHF. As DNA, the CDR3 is TGTGCCAGCAGCCCGAAACAGGGAAGCTCCTATAATTCACCCCTCCACTTT.